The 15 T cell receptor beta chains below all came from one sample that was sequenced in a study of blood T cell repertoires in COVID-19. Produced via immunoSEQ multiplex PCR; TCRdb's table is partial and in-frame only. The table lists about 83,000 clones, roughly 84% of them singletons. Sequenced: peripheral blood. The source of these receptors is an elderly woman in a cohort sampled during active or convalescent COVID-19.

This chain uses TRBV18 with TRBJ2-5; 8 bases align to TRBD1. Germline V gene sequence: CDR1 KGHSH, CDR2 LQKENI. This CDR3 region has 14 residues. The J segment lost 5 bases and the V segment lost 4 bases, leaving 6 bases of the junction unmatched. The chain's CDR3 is CASSLTGGRETQYF. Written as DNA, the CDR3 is TGTGCCAGCTCACTTACAGGGGGTCGGGAGACCCAGTACTTC.

The CDR3 nucleotides read TGTGCCAGCAGTTTCGGTCGGGAGCTGTTTTTT. Residues: CASSFGRELFF. The gene calls are TRBV12-3 or TRBV12-4 and TRBJ2-2; D gene ambiguous. The V end was cut by 3 bases, the J end by 9 bases, with 5 bases between. CDR3 size: 11 residues.

CDR3 in DNA: TGTGCCACCAGCAGAGATGCGGGAGGAGGAAAAGATACGCAGTATTTT. Translated: CATSRDAGGGKDTQYF. V gene TRBV15 combines with J gene TRBJ2-3; 8 bases are shared with TRBD2. The V segment lost 0 bases and the J segment 5 bases; nucleotides outside the gene matches: 7. Germline loops: CDR1 LNHNV, CDR2 YYDKDF (reference sequence). This CDR3 comprises 16 residues.

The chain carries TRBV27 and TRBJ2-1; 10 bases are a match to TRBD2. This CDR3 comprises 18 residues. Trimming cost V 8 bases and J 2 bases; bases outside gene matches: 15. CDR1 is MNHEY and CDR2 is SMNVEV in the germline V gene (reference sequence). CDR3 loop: CASLPVSGRVPAYNEQFF. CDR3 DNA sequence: TGTGCCAGCCTTCCCGTAAGCGGGAGGGTGCCAGCCTACAATGAGCAGTTCTTC.

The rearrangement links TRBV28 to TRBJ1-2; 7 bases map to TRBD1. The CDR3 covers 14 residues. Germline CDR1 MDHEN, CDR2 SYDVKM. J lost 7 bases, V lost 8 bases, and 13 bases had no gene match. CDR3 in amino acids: CASARAGGMIGYTF. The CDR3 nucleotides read TGTGCCAGCGCACGGGCAGGGGGGATGATTGGCTACACCTTC.

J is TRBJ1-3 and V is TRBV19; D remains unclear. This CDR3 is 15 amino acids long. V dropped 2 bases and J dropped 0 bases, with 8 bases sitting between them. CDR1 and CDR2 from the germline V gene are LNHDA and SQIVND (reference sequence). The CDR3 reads CASSIRRPSGNTIYF. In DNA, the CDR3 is TGTGCCAGTAGTATACGGCGGCCCTCTGGAAACACCATATATTTT. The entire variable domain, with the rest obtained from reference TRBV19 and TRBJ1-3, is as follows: DGGITQSPKYLFRKEGQNVTLSCEQNLNHDAMYWYRQDPGQGLRLIYYSQIVNDFQKGDIAEGYSVSREKKESFPLTVTSAQKNPTAFYLCASSIRRPSGNTIYFGEGSWLTVV.

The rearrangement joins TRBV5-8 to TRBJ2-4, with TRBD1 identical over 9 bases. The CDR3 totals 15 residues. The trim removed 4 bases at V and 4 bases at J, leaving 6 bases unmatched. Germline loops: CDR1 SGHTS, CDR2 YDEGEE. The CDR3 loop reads CASSHRTGAKNIQYF. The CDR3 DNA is TGTGCCAGCAGCCACCGGACAGGGGCAAAAAACATTCAGTACTTC.

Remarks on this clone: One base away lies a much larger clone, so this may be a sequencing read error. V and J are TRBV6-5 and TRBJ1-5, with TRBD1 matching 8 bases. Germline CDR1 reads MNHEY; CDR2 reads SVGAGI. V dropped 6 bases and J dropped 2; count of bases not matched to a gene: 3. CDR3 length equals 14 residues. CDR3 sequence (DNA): TGTGCCAGCAGCCCGGGACAGGGCAATCAGCCCCAGCATTTT. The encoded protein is CASSPGQGNQPQHF.

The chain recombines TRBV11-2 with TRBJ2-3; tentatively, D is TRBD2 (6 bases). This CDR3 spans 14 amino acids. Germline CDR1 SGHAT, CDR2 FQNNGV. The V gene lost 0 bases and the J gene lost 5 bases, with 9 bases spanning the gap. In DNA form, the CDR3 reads TGTGCCAGCAGCTTAGAGGCGGGGCGAGATACGCAGTATTTT. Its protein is CASSLEAGRDTQYF.

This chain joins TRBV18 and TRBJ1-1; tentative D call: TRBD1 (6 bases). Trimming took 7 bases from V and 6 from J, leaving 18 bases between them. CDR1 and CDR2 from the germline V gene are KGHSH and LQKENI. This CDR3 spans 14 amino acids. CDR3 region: CASLWGREASEAFF. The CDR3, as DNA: TGTGCCAGCTTATGGGGGCGCGAGGCCTCTGAAGCTTTCTTT.

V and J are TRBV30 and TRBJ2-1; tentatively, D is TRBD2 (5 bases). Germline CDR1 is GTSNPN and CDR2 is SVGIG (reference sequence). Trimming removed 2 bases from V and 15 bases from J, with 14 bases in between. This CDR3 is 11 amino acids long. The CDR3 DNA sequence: TGTGCCTGGAGTTGGGAGCGAAGACTGTTCTTC. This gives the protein CAWSWERRLFF.

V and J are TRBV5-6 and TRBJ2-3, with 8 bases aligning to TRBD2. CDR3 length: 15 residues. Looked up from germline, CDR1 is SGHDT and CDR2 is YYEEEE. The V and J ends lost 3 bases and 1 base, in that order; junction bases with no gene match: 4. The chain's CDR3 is CASSSLAGRTDTQYF. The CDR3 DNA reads TGTGCCAGCAGCTCCCTAGCGGGTCGCACAGATACGCAGTATTTT.

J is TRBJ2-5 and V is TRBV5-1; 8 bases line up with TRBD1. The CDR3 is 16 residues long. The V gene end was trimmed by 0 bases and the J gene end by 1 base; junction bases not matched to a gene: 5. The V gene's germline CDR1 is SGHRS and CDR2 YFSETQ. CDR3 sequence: CASSLAPTGGQETQYF. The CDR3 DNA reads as TGCGCCAGCAGCTTGGCACCAACAGGGGGCCAAGAGACCCAGTACTTC.

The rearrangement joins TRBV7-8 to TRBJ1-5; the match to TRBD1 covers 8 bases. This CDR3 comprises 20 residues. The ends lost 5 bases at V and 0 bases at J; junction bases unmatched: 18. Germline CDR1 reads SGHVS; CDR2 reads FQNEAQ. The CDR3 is CASSSLQGARTLYSNQPQHF. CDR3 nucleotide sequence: TGTGCCAGCAGCAGTTTGCAGGGGGCCCGAACTTTGTATAGCAATCAGCCCCAGCATTTT. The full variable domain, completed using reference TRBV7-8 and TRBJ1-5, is GAGVSQSPRYKVAKRGQDVALRCDPISGHVSLFWYQQALGQGPEFLTYFQNEAQLDKSGLPSDRFFAERPEGSVSTLKIQRTQQEDSAVYLCASSSLQGARTLYSNQPQHFGDGTRLSIL.

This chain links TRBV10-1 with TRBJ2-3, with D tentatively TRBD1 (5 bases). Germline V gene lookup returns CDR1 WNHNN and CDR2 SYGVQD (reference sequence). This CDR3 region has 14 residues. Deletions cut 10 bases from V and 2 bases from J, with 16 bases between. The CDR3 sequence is CATSNFRDTDTQYF. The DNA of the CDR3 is TGCGCCACCTCTAATTTCAGGGACACAGATACGCAGTATTTT.